The TCR beta chain described here comes from a study of blood T cell repertoires in COVID-19. Overall study: Samples representing acute and convalescent COVID-19 were sourced from the United States, Italy and Spain. The analysed material was cDNA or gDNA that came from T cells, B-cell-depleted T cells, or PBMCs.

Germline V gene data show CDR1 as SQVTM and CDR2 as ANQGSEA. V was cut by 4 bases and J by 7 bases, with 14 bases left in between. The CDR3 loop spans 13 amino acids. Per the study methods: The authors estimated nucleated cell counts from reference gene primer amplification. Generated by immunoSEQ multiplex PCR, the TCRdb table keeps only in-frame clones and is missing some. Clone size and V and J calls were adopted from that table, with D and trimming inferred from the DNA. The sample holds around 120,000 clones, 60% to 85% seen once. The chain has TRBV29-1 and TRBJ2-1; D unresolved. This clonotype was obtained from a man between 65 and 80 years old with acute or convalescent COVID-19. Sequences were obtained from peripheral blood. CDR3 amino acids: CSVAVSSGNEQFF. DNA for the CDR3: TGCAGCGTTGCGGTGAGCTCCGGGAATGAGCAGTTCTTC.